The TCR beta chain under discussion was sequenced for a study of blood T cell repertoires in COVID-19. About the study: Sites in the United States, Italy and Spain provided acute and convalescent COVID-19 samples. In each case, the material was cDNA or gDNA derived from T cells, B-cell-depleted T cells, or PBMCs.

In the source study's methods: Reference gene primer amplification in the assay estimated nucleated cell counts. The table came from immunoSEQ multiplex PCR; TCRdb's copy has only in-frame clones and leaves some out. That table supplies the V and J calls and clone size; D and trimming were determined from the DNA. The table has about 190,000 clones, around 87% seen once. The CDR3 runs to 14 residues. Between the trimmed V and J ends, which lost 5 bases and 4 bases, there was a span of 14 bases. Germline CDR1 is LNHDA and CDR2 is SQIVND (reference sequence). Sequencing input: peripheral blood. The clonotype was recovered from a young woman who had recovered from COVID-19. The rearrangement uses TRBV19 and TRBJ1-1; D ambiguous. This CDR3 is CASSPWMGGTEAFF. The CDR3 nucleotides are TGTGCCAGTAGTCCCTGGATGGGAGGCACTGAAGCTTTCTTT.